This T cell receptor beta chain came from a study of blood T cells in healthy people across ages. This clonotype was counted a few times. The CDR3 consists of 16 residues. Germline V gives CDR1 PRHDT, CDR2 FYEKMQ (reference sequence). Together with a sample-barcoded 5' primer, a J-beta primer mix was included in a second PCR lasting roughly 6 to 12 cycles. TCRdb passed the 5' RACE reads through MiXCR, listing each CDR3 protein once. This sample has under 700,000 distinct CDR3 sequences, with about 24% found just once. This sample was shared with a second study, whose subject was T cells of mothers and their children. That work adds: The study found slightly higher but non-significant overlap in related versus unrelated mother-child pairs.

V usage is TRBV13 and J usage is TRBJ2-5, with 11 nucleotides matching TRBD2. The DNA end favors TRBJ2-1, so the J call may be wrong. This receptor was obtained from a boy aged 5-17 years in good health. The source material was blood. The CDR3 DNA follows: TGTGCCAGCAGCGACACCGGGACTAGCGGAACAATGAGTCAGTTCTTC. This sequence encodes CASSDTGTSGTMSQFF.